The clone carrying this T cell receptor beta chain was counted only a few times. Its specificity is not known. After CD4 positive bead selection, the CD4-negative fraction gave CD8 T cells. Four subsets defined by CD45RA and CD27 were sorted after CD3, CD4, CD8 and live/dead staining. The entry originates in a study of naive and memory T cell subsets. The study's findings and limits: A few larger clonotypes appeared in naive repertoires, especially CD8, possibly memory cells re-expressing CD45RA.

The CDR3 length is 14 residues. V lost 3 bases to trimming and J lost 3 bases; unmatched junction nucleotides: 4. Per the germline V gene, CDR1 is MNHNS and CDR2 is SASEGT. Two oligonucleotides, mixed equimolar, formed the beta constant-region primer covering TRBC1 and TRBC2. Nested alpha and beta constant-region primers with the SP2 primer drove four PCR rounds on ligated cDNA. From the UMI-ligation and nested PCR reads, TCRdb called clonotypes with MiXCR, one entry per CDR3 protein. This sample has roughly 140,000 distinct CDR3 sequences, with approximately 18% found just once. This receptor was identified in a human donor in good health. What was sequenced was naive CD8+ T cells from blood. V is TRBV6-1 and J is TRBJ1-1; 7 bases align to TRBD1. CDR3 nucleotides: TGTGCCAGCAGTGAGGCAGGGGGGTACACTGAAGCTTTCTTT. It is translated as CASSEAGGYTEAFF.